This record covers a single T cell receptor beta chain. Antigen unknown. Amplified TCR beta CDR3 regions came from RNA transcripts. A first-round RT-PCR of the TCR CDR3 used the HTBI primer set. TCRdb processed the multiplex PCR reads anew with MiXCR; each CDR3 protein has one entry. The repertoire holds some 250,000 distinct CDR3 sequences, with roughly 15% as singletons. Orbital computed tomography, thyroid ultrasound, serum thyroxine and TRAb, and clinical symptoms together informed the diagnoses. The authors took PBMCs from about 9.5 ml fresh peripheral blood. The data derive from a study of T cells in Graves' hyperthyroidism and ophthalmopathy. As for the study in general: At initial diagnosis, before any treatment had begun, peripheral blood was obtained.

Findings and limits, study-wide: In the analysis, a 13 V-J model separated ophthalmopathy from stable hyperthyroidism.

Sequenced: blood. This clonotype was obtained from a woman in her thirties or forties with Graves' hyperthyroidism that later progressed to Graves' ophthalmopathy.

As DNA, the CDR3 is TGCGCCAGCAGTTGGACAGGGGACTACGAGCAGTACTTC. Protein sequence: CASSWTGDYEQYF. The chain uses TRBV5-1 and TRBJ2-7, with TRBD1 identical over 9 bases. Germline V gene lookup returns CDR1 SGHRS and CDR2 YFSETQ. This CDR3 is 13 amino acids long. The ends lost 5 bases at V and 3 bases at J; junction bases unmatched: 3. Complete variable domain (other parts from reference TRBV5-1 and TRBJ2-7): KAGVTQTPRYLIKTRGQQVTLSCSPISGHRSVSWYQQTPGQGLQFLFEYFSETQRNKGNFPGRFSGRQFSNSRSEMNVSTLELGDSALYLCASSWTGDYEQYFGPGTRLTVT.